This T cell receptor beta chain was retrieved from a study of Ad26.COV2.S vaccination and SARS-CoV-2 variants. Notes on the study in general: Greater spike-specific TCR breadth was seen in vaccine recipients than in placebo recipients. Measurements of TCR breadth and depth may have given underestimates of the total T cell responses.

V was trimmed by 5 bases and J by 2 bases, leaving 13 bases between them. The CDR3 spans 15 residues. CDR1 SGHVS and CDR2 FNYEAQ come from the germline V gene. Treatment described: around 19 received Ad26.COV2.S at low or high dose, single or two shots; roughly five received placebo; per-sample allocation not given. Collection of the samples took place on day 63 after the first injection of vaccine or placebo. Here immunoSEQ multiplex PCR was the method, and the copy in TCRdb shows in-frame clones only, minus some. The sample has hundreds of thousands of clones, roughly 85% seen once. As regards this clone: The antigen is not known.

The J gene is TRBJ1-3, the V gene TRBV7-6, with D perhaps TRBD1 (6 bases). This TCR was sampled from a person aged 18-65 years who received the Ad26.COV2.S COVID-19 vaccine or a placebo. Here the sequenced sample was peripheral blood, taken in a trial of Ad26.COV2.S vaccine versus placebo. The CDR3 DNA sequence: TGTGCCAGCAGCCGAACAGGGACGGCTGGAAACACCATATATTTT. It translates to CASSRTGTAGNTIYF.